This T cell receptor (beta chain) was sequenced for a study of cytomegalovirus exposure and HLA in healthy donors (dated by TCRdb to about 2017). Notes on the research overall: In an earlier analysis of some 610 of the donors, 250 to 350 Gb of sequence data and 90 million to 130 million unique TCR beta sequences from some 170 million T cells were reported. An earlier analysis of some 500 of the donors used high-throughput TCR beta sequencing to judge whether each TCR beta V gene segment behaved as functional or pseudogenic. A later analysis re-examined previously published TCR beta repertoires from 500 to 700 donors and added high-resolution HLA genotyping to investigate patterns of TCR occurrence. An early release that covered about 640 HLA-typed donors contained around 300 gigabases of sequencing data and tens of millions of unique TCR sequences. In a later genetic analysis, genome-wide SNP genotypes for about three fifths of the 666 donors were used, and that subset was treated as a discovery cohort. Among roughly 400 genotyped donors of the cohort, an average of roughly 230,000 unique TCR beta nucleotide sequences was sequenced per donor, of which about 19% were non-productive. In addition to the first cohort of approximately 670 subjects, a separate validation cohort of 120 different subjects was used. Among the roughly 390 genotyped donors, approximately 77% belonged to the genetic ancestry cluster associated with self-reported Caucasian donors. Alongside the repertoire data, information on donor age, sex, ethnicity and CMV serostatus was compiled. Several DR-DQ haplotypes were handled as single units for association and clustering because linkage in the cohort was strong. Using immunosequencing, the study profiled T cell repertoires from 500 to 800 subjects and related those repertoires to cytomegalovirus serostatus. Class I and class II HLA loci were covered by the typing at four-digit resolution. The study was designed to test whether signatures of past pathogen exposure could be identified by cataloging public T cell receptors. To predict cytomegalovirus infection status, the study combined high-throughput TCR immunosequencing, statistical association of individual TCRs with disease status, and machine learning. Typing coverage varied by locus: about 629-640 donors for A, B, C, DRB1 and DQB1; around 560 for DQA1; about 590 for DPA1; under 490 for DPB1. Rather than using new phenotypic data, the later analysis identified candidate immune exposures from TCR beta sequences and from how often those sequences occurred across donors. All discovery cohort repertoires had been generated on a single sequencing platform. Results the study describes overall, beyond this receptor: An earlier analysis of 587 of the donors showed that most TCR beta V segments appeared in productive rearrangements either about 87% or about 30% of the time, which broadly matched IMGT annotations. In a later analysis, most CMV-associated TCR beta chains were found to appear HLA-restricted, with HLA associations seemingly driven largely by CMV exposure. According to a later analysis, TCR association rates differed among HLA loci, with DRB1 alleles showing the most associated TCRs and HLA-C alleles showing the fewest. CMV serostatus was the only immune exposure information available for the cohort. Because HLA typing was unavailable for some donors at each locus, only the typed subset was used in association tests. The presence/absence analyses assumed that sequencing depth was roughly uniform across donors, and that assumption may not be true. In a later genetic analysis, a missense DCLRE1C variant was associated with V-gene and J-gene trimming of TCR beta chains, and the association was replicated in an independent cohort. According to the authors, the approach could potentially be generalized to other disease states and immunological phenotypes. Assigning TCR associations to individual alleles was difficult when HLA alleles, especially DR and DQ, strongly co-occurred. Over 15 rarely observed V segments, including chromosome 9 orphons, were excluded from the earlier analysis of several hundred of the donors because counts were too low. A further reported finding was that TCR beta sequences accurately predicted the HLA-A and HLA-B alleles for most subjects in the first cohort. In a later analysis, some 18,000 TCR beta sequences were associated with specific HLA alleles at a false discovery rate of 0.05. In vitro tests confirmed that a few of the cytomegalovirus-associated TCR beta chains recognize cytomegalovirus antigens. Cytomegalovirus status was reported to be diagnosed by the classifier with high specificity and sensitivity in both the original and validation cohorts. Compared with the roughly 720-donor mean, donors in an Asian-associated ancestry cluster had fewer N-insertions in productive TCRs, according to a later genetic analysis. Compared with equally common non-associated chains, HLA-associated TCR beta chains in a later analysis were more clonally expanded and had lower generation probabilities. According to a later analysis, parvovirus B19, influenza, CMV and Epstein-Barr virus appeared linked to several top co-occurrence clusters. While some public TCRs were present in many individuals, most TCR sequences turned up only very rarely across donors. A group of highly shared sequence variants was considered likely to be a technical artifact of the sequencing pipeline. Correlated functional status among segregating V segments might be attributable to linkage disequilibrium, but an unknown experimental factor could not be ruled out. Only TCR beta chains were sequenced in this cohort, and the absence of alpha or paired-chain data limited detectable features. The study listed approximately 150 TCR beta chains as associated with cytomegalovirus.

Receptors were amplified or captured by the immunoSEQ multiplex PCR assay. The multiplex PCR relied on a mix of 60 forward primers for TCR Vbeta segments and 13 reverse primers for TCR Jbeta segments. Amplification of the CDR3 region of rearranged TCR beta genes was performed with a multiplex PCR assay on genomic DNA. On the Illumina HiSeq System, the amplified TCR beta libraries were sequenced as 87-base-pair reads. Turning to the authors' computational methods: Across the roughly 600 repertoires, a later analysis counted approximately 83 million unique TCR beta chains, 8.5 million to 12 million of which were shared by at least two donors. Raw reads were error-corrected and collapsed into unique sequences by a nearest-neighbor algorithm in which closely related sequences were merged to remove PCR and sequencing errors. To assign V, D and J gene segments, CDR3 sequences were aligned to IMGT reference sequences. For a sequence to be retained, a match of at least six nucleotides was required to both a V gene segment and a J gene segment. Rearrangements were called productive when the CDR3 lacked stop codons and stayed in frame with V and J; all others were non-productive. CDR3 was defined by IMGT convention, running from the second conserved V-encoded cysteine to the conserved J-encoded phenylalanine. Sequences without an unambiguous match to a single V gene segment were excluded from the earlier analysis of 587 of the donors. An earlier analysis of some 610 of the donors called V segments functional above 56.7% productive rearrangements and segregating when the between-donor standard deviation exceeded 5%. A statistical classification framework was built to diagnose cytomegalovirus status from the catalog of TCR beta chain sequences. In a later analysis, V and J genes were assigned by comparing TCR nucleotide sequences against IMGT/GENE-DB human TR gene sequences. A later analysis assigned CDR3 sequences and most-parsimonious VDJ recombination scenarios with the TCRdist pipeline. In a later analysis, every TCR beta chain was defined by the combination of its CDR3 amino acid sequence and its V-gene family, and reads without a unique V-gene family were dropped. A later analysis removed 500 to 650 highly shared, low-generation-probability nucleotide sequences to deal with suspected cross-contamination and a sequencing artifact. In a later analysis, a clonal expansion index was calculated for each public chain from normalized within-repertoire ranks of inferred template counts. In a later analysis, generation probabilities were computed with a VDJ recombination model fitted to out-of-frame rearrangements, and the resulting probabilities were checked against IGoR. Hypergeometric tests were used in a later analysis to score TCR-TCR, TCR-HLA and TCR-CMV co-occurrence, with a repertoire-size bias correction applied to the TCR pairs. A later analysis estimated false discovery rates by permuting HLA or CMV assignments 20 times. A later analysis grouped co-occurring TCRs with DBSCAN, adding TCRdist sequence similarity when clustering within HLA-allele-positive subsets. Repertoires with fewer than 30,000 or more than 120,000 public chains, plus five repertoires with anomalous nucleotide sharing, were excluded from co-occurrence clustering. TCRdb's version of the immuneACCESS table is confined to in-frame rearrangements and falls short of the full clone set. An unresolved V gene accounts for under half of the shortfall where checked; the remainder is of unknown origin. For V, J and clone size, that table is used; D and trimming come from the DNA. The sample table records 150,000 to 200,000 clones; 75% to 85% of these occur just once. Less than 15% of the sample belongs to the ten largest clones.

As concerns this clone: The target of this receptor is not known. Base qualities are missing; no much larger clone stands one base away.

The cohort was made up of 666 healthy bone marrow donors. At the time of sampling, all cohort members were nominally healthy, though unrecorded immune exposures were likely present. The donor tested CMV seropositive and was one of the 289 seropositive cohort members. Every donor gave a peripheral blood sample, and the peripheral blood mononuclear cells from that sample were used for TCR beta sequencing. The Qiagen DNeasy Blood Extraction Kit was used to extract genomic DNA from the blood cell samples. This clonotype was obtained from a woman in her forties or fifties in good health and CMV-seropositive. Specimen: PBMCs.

The sequence in DNA is TGTGCCAGCAGCCCGACAGGGAAAGGCGAAAAACTGTTTTTT. The encoded protein is CASSPTGKGEKLFF. The rearrangement combines TRBV5-5 with TRBJ1-4; 7 bases in between match TRBD1. Trimming leaves V shorter by 4 bases and J shorter by 8 bases, with the junction holding 8 bases beyond the gene matches. Taken from the germline V gene (reference sequence), the CDR1 and CDR2 loops are SGHKS and YYEKEE. Reading from cysteine to phenylalanine, the CDR3 counts 14 amino acids. CDR3 DNA is the only sequence kept; it has 42 bases, read in frame from the first base.